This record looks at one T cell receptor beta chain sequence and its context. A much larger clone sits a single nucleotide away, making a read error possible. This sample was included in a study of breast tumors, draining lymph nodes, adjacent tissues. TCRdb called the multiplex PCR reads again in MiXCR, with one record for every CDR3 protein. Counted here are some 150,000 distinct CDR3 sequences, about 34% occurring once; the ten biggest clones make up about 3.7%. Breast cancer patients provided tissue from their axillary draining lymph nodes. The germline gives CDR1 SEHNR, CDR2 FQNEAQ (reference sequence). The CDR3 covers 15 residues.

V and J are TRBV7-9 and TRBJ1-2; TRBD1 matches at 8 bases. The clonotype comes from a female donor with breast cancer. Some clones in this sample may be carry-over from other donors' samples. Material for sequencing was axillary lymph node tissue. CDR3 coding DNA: TGTGTCAGCAGCTCCGGCGCAGGGGGCAGGGATGGCTACCCCTTC. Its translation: CVSSSGAGGRDGYPF.